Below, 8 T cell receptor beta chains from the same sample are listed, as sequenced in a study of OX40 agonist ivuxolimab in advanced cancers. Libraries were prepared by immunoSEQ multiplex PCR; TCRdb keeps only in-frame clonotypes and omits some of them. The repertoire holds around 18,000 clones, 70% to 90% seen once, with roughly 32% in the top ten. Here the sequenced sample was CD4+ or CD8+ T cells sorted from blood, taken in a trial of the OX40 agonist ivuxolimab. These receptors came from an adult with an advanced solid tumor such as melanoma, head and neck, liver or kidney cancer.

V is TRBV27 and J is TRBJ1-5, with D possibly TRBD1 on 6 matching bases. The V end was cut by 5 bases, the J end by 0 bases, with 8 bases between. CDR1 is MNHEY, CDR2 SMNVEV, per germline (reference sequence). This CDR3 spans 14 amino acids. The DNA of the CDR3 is TGTGCCAGCAGTCGGACAGTTAGCAATCAGCCCCAGCATTTT. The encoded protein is CASSRTVSNQPQHF.

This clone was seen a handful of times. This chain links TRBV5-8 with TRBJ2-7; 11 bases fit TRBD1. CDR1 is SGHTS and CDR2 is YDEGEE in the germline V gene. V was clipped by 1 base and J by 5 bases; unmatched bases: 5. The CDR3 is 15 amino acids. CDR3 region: CASSLKGQGVHEQYF. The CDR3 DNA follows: TGTGCCAGCAGCTTGAAGGGACAGGGGGTCCACGAGCAGTACTTC. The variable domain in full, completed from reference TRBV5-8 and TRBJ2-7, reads EAGVTQSPTHLIKTRGQQATLRCSPISGHTSVYWYQQALGLGLQFLLWYDEGEERNRGNFPPRFSGRQFPNYSSELNVNALELEDSALYLCASSLKGQGVHEQYFGPGTRLTVT.

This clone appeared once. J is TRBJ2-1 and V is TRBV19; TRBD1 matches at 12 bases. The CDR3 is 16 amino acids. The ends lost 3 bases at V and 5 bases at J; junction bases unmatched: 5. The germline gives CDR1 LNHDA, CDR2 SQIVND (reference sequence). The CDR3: CASSIPRDRGHNEQFF. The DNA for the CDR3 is TGTGCCAGTAGTATCCCCCGGGACAGGGGGCACAATGAGCAGTTCTTC.

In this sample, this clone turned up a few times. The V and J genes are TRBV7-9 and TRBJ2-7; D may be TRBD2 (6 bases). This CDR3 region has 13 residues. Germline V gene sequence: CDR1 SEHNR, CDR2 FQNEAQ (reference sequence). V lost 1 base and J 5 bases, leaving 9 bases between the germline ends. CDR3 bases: TGTGCCAGCAGCTTAGTGTGGGGGGACGAGCAGTACTTC. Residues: CASSLVWGDEQYF.

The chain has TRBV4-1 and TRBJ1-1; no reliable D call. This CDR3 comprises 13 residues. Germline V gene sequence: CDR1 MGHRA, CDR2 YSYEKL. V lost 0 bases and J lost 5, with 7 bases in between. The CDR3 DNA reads TGCGCCAGCAGCCAAGAACGGTGGACTGAAGCTTTCTTT. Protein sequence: CASSQERWTEAFF.

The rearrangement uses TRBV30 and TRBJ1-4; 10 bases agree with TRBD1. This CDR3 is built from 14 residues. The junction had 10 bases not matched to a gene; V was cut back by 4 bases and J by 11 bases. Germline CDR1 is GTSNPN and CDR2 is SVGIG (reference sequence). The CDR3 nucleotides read TGTGCCTGGAACGACAGGGGGCGGCGGTTGAAACTGTTTTTT. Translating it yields CAWNDRGRRLKLFF.

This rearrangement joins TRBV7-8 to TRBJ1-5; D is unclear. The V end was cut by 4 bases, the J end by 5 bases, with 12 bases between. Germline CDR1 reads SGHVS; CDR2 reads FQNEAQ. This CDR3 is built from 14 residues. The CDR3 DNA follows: TGTGCCAGCAGCTCCCCAGGCACGGATCAGCCCCAGCATTTT. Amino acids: CASSSPGTDQPQHF.

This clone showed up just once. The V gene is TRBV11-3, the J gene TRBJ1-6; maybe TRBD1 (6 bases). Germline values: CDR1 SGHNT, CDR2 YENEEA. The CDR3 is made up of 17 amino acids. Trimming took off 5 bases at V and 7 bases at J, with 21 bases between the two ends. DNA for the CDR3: TGTGCCAGCAGCCAACAGGGACGTTCTAGAGGGAATTCACCCCTCCACTTT. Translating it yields CASSQQGRSRGNSPLHF.